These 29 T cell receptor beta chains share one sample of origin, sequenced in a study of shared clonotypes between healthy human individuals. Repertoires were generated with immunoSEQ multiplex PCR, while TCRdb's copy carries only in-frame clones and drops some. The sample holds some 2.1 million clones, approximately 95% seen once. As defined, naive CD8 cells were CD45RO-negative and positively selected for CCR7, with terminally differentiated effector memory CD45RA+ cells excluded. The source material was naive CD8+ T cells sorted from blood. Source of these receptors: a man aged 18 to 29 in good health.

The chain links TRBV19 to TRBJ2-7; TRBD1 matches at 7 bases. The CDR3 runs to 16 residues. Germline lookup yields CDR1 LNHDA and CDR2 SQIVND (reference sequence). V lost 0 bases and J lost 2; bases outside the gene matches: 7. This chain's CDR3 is CASSIDLDRDPYEQYF. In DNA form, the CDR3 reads TGTGCCAGTAGTATAGACCTCGACAGGGATCCCTACGAGCAGTACTTC.

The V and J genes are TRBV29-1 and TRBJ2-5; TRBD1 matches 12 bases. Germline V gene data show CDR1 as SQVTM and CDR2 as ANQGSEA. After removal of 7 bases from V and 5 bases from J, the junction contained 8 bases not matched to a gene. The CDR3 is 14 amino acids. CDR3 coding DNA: TGCAGCGCCTCGGGACAGGGGGCTGTGGAGACCCAGTACTTC. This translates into CSASGQGAVETQYF.

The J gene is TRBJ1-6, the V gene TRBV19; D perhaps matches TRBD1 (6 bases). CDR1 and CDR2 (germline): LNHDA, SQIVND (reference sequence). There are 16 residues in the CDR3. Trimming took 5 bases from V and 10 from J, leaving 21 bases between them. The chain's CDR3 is CASSWLADSGKSPLHF. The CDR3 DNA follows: TGTGCCAGTAGTTGGCTAGCGGACAGTGGGAAGTCACCCCTCCACTTT.

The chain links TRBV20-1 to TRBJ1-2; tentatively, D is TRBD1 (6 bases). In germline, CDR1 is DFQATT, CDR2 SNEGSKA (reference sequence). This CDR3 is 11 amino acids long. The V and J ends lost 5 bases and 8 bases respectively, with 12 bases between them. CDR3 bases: TGCAGTGCTCGGGCAGGGGAAGGCTACACCTTC. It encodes CSARAGEGYTF.

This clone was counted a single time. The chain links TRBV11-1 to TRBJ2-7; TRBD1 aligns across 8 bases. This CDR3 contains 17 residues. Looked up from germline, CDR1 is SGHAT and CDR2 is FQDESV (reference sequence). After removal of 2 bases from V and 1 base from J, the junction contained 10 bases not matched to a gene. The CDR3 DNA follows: TGTGCCAGCAGCTTACCGCGCGGAGGACAGGGATCCTACGAGCAGTACTTC. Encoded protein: CASSLPRGGQGSYEQYF.

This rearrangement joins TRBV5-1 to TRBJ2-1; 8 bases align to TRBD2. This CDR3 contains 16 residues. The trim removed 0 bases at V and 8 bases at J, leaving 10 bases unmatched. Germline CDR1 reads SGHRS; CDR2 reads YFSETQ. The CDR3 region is CASSLEAGGPRDEQFF. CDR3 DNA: TGCGCCAGCAGCTTGGAGGCGGGAGGCCCGAGGGATGAGCAGTTCTTC.

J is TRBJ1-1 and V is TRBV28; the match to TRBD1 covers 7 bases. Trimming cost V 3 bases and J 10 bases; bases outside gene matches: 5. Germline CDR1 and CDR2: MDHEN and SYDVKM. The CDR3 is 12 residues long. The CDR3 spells CASSLEGARAFF. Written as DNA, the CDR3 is TGTGCCAGCAGTTTGGAGGGGGCGCGAGCTTTCTTT.

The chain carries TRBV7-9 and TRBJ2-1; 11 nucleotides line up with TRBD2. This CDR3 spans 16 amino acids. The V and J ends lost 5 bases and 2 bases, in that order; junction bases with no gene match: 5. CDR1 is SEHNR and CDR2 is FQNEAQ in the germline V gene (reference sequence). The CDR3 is CASSLRTSGPYNEQFF. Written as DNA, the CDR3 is TGTGCCAGCAGCCTTCGGACTAGCGGGCCCTACAATGAGCAGTTCTTC.

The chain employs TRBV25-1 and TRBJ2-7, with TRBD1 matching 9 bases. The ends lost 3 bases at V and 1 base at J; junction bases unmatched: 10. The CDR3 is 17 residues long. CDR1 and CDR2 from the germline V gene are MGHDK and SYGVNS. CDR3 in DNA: TGTGCCAGCAGTGATGTCTCCGGACAGGGGCGGTCCTACGAGCAGTACTTC. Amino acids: CASSDVSGQGRSYEQYF.

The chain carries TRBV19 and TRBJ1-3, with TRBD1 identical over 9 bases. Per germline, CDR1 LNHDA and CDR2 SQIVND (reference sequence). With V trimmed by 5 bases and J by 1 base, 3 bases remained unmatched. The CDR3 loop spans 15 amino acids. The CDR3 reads CASSAGTGSGNTIYF. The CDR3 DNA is TGTGCCAGTAGTGCCGGGACAGGGTCTGGAAACACCATATATTTT.

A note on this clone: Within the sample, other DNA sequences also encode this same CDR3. The DNA for the CDR3 is TGTGCCAGCAGTTTAGACGGTAGCACAGATACGCAGTATTTT. Residues: CASSLDGSTDTQYF. The gene calls are TRBV27 and TRBJ2-3; the D is unclear. Trimming cost V 2 bases and J 0 bases, with 6 bases left between them. The CDR3 runs to 14 residues. From germline, CDR1 is MNHEY and CDR2 SMNVEV (reference sequence).

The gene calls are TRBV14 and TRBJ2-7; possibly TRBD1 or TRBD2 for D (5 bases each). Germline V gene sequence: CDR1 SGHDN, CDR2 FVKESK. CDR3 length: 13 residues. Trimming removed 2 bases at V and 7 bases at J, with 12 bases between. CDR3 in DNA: TGTGCCAGCAGCCAACCGGGGACGGGGGAGCAGTACTTC. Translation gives CASSQPGTGEQYF. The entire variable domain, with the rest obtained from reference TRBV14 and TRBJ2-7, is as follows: EAGVTQFPSHSVIEKGQTVTLRCDPISGHDNLYWYRRVMGKEIKFLLHFVKESKQDESGMPNNRFLAERTGGTYSTLKVQPAELEDSGVYFCASSQPGTGEQYFGPGTRLTVT.

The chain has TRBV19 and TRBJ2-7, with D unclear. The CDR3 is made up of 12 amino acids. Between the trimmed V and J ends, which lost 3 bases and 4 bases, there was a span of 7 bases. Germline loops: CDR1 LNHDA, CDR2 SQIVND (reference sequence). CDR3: CASSIDHYEQYF. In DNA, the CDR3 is TGTGCCAGTAGTATCGATCATTACGAGCAGTACTTC.

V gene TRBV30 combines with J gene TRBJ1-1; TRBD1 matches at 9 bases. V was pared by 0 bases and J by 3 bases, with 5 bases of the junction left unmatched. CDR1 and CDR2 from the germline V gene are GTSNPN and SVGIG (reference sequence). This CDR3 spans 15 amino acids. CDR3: CAWSVPGQGYTEAFF. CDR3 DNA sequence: TGTGCCTGGAGTGTACCGGGACAGGGTTACACTGAAGCTTTCTTT.

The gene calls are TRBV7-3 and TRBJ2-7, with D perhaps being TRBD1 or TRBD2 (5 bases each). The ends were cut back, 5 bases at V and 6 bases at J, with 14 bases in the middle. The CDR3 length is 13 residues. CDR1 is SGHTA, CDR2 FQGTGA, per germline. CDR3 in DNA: TGTGCCAGCAGCCCGGGGCCTTGGGGCGAGCAGTACTTC. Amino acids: CASSPGPWGEQYF. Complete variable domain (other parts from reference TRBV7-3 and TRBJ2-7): GAGVSQTPSNKVTEKGKYVELRCDPISGHTALYWYRQSLGQGPEFLIYFQGTGAADDSGLPNDRFFAVRPEGSVSTLKIQRTERGDSAVYLCASSPGPWGEQYFGPGTRLTVT.

CDR3 region: CASSLGQGGRKLFF. The CDR3, as DNA: TGTGCCAGCAGCTTGGGACAGGGAGGGAGAAAACTGTTTTTT. This sequence joins TRBV7-9 and TRBJ1-4; TRBD1 agrees at 9 bases. V trimming: 3 bases; J trimming: 10 bases; junction bases outside the gene matches: 6. The germline V gene has CDR1 SEHNR and CDR2 FQNEAQ (reference sequence). This CDR3 comprises 14 residues.

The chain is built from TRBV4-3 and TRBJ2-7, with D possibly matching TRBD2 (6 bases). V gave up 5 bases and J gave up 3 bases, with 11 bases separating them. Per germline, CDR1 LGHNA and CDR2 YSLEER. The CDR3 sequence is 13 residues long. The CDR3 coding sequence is TGCGCCAGCAGCGGGGGACTTTACTACGAGCAGTACTTC. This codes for CASSGGLYYEQYF.

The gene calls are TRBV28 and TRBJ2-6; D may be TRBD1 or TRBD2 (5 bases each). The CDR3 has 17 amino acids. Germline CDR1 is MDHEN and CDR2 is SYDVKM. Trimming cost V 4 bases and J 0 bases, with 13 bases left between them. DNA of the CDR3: TGTGCCAGCAGTTACCGGGACCTCGACTCTGGGGCCAACGTCCTGACTTTC. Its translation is CASSYRDLDSGANVLTF.

CDR3 in DNA: TGCGCCAGCGGACGTACTAGCGGGGGGGGTGAGACCCAGTACTTC. This codes for CASGRTSGGGETQYF. The chain combines TRBV10-2 with TRBJ2-5; 13 nucleotides agree with TRBD2. Germline V gene data show CDR1 as WSHSY and CDR2 as SAAADI. V dropped 8 bases and J dropped 5; count of bases not matched to a gene: 8. This CDR3 region has 15 residues.

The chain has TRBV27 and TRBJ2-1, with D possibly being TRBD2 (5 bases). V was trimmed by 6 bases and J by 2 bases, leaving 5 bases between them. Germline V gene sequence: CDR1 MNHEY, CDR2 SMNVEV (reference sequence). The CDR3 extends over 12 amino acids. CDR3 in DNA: TGTGCCAGCAGGGGAGCCTACAATGAGCAGTTCTTC. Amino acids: CASRGAYNEQFF.

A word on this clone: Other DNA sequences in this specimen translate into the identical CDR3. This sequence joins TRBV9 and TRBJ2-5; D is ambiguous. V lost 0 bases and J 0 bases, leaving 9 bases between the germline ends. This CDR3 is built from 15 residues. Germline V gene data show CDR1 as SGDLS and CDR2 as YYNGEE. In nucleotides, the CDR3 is TGTGCCAGCAGCGTAGAGGGCCTTTACCAAGAGACCCAGTACTTC. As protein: CASSVEGLYQETQYF.

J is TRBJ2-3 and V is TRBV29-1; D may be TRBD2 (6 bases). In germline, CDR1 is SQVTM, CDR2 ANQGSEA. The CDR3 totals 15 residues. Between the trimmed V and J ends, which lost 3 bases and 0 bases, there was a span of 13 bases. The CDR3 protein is CSVDEETSSTDTQYF. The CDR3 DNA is TGCAGCGTTGATGAAGAGACTAGTAGCACAGATACGCAGTATTTT.

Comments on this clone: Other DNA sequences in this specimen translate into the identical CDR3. The CDR3 is CASSQVEGNTEAFF. CDR3 in DNA: TGCGCCAGCAGCCAAGTAGAAGGGAACACTGAAGCTTTCTTT. The chain combines TRBV4-3 with TRBJ1-1; D remains unclear. Trimming pared 1 base from V and 1 base from J, leaving 7 bases between. Germline V CDR1 and CDR2: LGHNA, YSLEER. This CDR3 contains 14 residues.

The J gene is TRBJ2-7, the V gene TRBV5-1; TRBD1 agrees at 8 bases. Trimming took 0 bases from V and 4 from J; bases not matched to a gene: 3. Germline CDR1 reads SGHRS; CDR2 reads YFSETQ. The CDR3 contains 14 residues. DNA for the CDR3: TGCGCCAGCAGCTTGGACAGGGGGAATTACGAGCAGTACTTC. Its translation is CASSLDRGNYEQYF.

The CDR3 DNA sequence: TGTGCCAGCAGCCGGACAGGGGTAGAAGAGACCCAGTACTTC. Protein product: CASSRTGVEETQYF. The chain joins TRBV7-9 to TRBJ2-5, with 9 bases matching TRBD1. Germline V gene data show CDR1 as SEHNR and CDR2 as FQNEAQ (reference sequence). The CDR3 is 14 residues long. The junction had 4 bases not matched to a gene; V was cut back by 5 bases and J by 3 bases.

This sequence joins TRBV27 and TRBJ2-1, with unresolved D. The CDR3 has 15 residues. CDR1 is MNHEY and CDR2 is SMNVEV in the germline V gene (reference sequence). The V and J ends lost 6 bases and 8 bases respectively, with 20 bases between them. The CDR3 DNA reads TGTGCCAGCAGGGCCCGAATCGTAGGTCTCGATGAGCAGTTCTTC. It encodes CASRARIVGLDEQFF.

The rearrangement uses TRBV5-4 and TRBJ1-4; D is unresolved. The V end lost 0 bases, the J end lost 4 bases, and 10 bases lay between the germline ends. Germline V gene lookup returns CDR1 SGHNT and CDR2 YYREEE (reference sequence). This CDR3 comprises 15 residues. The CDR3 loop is CASSLGRGYNEKLFF. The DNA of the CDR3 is TGTGCCAGCAGCTTGGGGCGGGGATATAATGAAAAACTGTTTTTT.

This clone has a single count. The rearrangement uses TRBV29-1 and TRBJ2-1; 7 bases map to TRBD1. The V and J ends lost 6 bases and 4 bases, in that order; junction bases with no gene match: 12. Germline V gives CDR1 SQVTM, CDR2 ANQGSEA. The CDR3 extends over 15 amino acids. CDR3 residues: CSVTITGATYNEQFF. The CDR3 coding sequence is TGCAGCGTAACAATTACAGGGGCCACTTACAATGAGCAGTTCTTC.

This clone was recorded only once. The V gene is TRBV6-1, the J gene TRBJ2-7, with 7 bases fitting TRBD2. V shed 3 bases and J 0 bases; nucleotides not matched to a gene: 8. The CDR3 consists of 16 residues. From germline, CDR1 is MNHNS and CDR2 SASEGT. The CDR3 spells CASSDYFTGGSYEQYF. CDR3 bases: TGTGCCAGCAGTGACTACTTTACGGGGGGCTCCTACGAGCAGTACTTC.